The 14 T cell receptor beta chains reported below all come from one sample, sequenced in a study of T-cell memory formation after mild COVID-19. TCRdb reprocessed the 5' RACE reads via MiXCR and lists one record per CDR3 protein. The sample lists 95,000 to 120,000 distinct CDR3 sequences, approximately 21% seen once, with around 41% in the top ten. Sequencing input: PBMCs or a T cell subset sorted from them (not recorded which). The receptors derive from a man aged 18 to 29 who had mild COVID-19 (a few samples of this study predate the infection). Cell type and time point are not known.

The chain carries TRBV29-1 and TRBJ2-7; TRBD1 aligns across 7 bases. The CDR3 length is 14 residues. From germline, CDR1 is SQVTM and CDR2 ANQGSEA. The junction had 11 bases not matched to a gene; V was cut back by 2 bases and J by 7 bases. The CDR3 coding sequence is TGCAGCGTTGAACCCGCGGCAGGGGGACCAGAGCAGTACTTC. As protein: CSVEPAAGGPEQYF.

This clonotype was observed a handful of times. This chain links TRBV20-1 with TRBJ2-3, with 9 bases lining up with TRBD2. V shed 6 bases, J shed 3 bases, and the junction held 7 bases outside the gene matches. The CDR3 has 14 residues. The germline V gene encodes CDR1 DFQATT and CDR2 SNEGSKA (reference sequence). The CDR3 nucleotides are TGCAGTGCGCCGACCCTAGCGGGGACAGATACGCAGTATTTT. Translated, it gives CSAPTLAGTDTQYF.

The CDR3: CASSPGRLPSGTEAFF. Written as DNA, the CDR3 is TGTGCCAGCAGCCCTGGCCGCTTGCCCTCGGGTACTGAAGCTTTCTTT. J is TRBJ1-1 and V is TRBV7-2; D not certain. This CDR3 has 16 residues. Germline V gives CDR1 SGHTA, CDR2 FQGNSA. The germline V and J ends were trimmed by 5 bases and 5 bases, with 21 bases remaining between them.

The chain employs TRBV7-2 and TRBJ2-7; maybe TRBD1 (6 bases). CDR1 SGHTA and CDR2 FQGNSA come from the germline V gene. This CDR3 has 14 residues. The V end lost 3 bases, the J end lost 0 bases, and 9 bases lay between the germline ends. The CDR3 coding sequence is TGTGCCAGCAGCTTCGGACAGAGCTCCTACGAGCAGTACGTC. This translates into CASSFGQSSYEQYV.

This clonotype was counted between two and nine times. The rearrangement joins TRBV4-3 to TRBJ1-2; 7 bases map to TRBD1. The CDR3 contains 16 residues. J lost 4 bases, V lost 0 bases, and 8 bases had no gene match. Germline V gene sequence: CDR1 LGHNA, CDR2 YSLEER. The CDR3, as DNA: TGCGCCAGCAGCCAAGATCGAGGGGGCGCAGGCTATGGCTACACCTTC. Residues: CASSQDRGGAGYGYTF.

This clonotype has only a few counts. V gene TRBV7-2 combines with J gene TRBJ1-2; no definite D call. CDR1 is SGHTA and CDR2 is FQGNSA in the germline V gene. The CDR3 is 14 amino acids. Trimming removed 4 bases at V and 6 bases at J, with 15 bases between. The CDR3 here is CASSSTSGGNGYTF. DNA for the CDR3: TGTGCCAGCAGCTCTACCTCGGGAGGAAATGGCTACACCTTC.

This clonotype was counted ten times or more. This chain links TRBV6-5 with TRBJ1-6; the match to TRBD1 covers 8 bases. The germline V gene encodes CDR1 MNHEY and CDR2 SVGAGI. The V gene end was trimmed by 2 bases and the J gene end by 10 bases; junction bases not matched to a gene: 4. The length of the CDR3 is 14 residues. The CDR3 sequence: CASSYAQGVSPLHF. The CDR3 nucleotides are TGTGCCAGCAGTTACGCACAGGGGGTCTCACCCCTCCACTTT.

The V gene is TRBV28, the J gene TRBJ1-5; no firm D call. The ends were cut back, 2 bases at V and 0 bases at J, with 8 bases in the middle. The CDR3 spans 15 residues. Germline V gene lookup returns CDR1 MDHEN and CDR2 SYDVKM. The CDR3 coding sequence is TGTGCCAGCAGTTTACGGAGCAGTAGCAATCAGCCCCAGCATTTT. Protein sequence: CASSLRSSSNQPQHF.

The rearrangement links TRBV10-3 to TRBJ2-7, with D maybe TRBD2 (6 bases). The length of the CDR3 is 15 residues. V lost 3 bases to trimming and J lost 2 bases, with 14 bases between them. Germline CDR1 reads ENHRY; CDR2 reads SYGVKD. DNA of the CDR3: TGTGCCATCAGTGACCCGACTAGTGGGGCCTACGAGCAGTACGTC. Translation: CAISDPTSGAYEQYV.

The V and J genes are TRBV6-5 and TRBJ1-1, with 9 bases that match TRBD1. CDR1 MNHEY and CDR2 SVGAGI come from the germline V gene. The ends lost 2 bases at V and 6 bases at J; junction bases unmatched: 7. CDR3 size: 15 residues. CDR3 DNA: TGTGCCAGCAGTTACGGGACAGGGAGTTCAGCTGAAGCTTTCTTT. Protein product: CASSYGTGSSAEAFF.

This clonotype showed up just a few times. The V call is TRBV14, the J call TRBJ2-7; TRBD1 matches 10 bases. CDR1 is SGHDN, CDR2 FVKESK, per germline. J gave up 4 bases and V 3 bases, and 3 bases lay outside the gene matches. This CDR3 is built from 14 residues. This CDR3 is CASSHGTGVYEQYF. The CDR3 region has the DNA TGTGCCAGCAGCCATGGGACAGGGGTATACGAGCAGTACTTC.

This clonotype appeared many times. The chain uses TRBV12-3 or TRBV12-4 and TRBJ1-2; TRBD1 aligns across 10 bases. V lost 5 bases and J lost 4; bases outside the gene matches: 4. The CDR3 has 14 residues. The CDR3 is CASSRQGAGYGYTF. CDR3 DNA sequence: TGTGCCAGCAGTCGACAGGGGGCTGGCTATGGCTACACCTTC.

The V call is TRBV6-2 or TRBV6-3, the J call TRBJ2-5; D is uncertain. The V end lost 2 bases, the J end lost 1 base, and 8 bases lay between the germline ends. Germline CDR1 and CDR2: MNHEY and SVGEGT. The CDR3 is made up of 14 amino acids. The CDR3 region has the DNA TGTGCCAGCAGTTACGAGGTACTCCAAGAGACCCAGTACTTC. Its protein product is CASSYEVLQETQYF.

V is TRBV4-3 and J is TRBJ2-7; 8 bases are a match to TRBD1. V lost 6 bases to trimming and J lost 6 bases; unmatched junction nucleotides: 7. The CDR3 covers 13 residues. Germline CDR1 reads LGHNA; CDR2 reads YSLEER. The CDR3 reads CASSLDRAGEQYF. The CDR3 DNA reads TGCGCCAGCAGTTTGGACAGGGCCGGCGAGCAGTACTTC.